This passage covers 9 T cell receptor beta chains from one sample sequenced in a study of T-cell memory formation after mild COVID-19. MiXCR, applied by TCRdb to the 5' RACE reads, yields one record per CDR3 protein. This sample has approximately 390,000 distinct CDR3 sequences, with approximately 15% found just once. Sequencing input: PBMCs or a T cell subset sorted from them (not recorded which). Source of these receptors: a man younger than 30 who had mild COVID-19 (a few samples of this study predate the infection). Cell type and time point are not known.

This chain connects TRBV13 to TRBJ2-4; 8 bases are shared with TRBD1. The germline V gene encodes CDR1 PRHDT and CDR2 FYEKMQ (reference sequence). Trimming removed 3 bases from V and 12 bases from J; junction bases left unmatched: 10. The CDR3 length is 14 residues. The CDR3 here is CASSFRPKDRDQYF. As DNA, the CDR3 is TGTGCCAGCAGCTTCCGACCCAAGGACAGGGATCAGTACTTC.

This clonotype was detected a few times. The rearrangement links TRBV11-3 to TRBJ1-3, with a possible D match to TRBD1 (5 bases). The CDR3 extends over 18 amino acids. V lost 2 bases and J lost 0, with 17 bases in between. The germline V gene has CDR1 SGHNT and CDR2 YENEEA. The CDR3 region is CASSLSQGGTTSGNTIYF. The CDR3 coding sequence is TGTGCCAGCAGCTTATCGCAAGGCGGGACCACCTCTGGAAACACCATATATTTT.

The chain links TRBV10-3 to TRBJ2-2; no reliable D call. Per the germline V gene, CDR1 is ENHRY and CDR2 is SYGVKD. V lost 6 bases and J 1 base, leaving 9 bases between the germline ends. This CDR3 has 14 amino acids. The chain's CDR3 is CAISPDKNTGELFF. The DNA for the CDR3 is TGTGCCATCAGCCCCGACAAGAACACCGGGGAGCTGTTTTTT.

This clonotype was found a few times. V and J are TRBV20-1 and TRBJ1-2; 9 bases agree with TRBD1. The CDR3 runs to 17 residues. The J segment lost 0 bases and the V segment lost 5 bases, leaving 13 bases of the junction unmatched. Germline V lookup: CDR1 DFQATT, CDR2 SNEGSKA (reference sequence). CDR3 loop: CSAFPGTGRIANYGYTF. In nucleotides, the CDR3 is TGCAGTGCTTTCCCCGGGACAGGGCGGATTGCTAACTATGGCTACACCTTC.

This clonotype appeared a few times. This chain links TRBV6-5 with TRBJ2-1; D not resolved. This CDR3 has 12 amino acids. Trimming shortened V by 6 bases and J by 10 bases, and 13 bases separated the two germline ends. The germline V gene has CDR1 MNHEY and CDR2 SVGAGI. The CDR3 sequence is CASSLAEGEQFF. The CDR3 coding sequence is TGTGCCAGCAGCCTGGCTGAAGGGGAGCAGTTCTTC.

The chain couples TRBV7-2 to TRBJ2-5, with 8 bases lining up with TRBD2. With V trimmed by 8 bases and J by 3 bases, 8 bases remained unmatched. Germline V lookup: CDR1 SGHTA, CDR2 FQGNSA. CDR3 length equals 14 residues. The DNA of the CDR3 is TGTGCCAGCGTCCGGGGCGGGGGGAAAGAGACCCAGTACTTC. Amino acids: CASVRGGGKETQYF.

This sequence joins TRBV5-1 and TRBJ2-1; D gene ambiguous. V dropped 0 bases and J dropped 8 bases, with 9 bases sitting between them. CDR3 length: 13 residues. Germline values: CDR1 SGHRS, CDR2 YFSETQ. CDR3 DNA: TGCGCCAGCAGCTTGGCCTCAGCGTATGAGCAGTTCTTC. It translates to CASSLASAYEQFF.

A few counts support this clonotype. V is TRBV7-2 and J is TRBJ2-1; no firm D call. The CDR3 sequence is 12 residues long. The V end lost 10 bases, the J end lost 0 bases, and 7 bases lay between the germline ends. The germline V gene encodes CDR1 SGHTA and CDR2 FQGNSA. CDR3 DNA sequence: TGTGCCACCTCGACCTCCTACAATGAGCAGTTCTTC. This sequence encodes CATSTSYNEQFF.

This clonotype was counted only a few times. V gene TRBV29-1 combines with J gene TRBJ1-2, with D perhaps TRBD1 (6 bases). From germline, CDR1 is SQVTM and CDR2 ANQGSEA. This CDR3 contains 18 residues. V was shortened by 6 bases and J by 8 bases, with 34 bases between the two germline ends. The CDR3 spells CSVVAVHREKGGYWGYTF. The DNA of the CDR3 is TGCAGCGTCGTTGCGGTACACAGGGAAAAGGGGGGATATTGGGGCTACACCTTC.